This record concerns one T cell receptor (beta chain) sequence. The antigen is undetermined. One end of the junction does not line up with germline, which may come from a read error. These data come from a study of tumor-infiltrating lymphocytes in primary liver carcinoma. Germline values: CDR1 SGHAT, CDR2 FQNNGV. This CDR3 contains 17 residues. cDNA specific to TCR beta was made from 500 to 650 ng of total RNA, with a constant-region primer employed for priming. Libraries for TCR beta were built through three nested multiplex PCR rounds, which together made up a slightly modified ARM-PCR procedure. The first two PCR rounds used TRBV1-TRBV30 primers with a Cbeta primer, about 9 cycles each. Each CDR3 protein gets one entry after TCRdb re-called the multiplex PCR reads with MiXCR. The sample lists tens of thousands of distinct CDR3 sequences, around three quarters seen once, with approximately 49% in the top ten.

It was from 20-30 mg of unsorted bulk tissue that RNA and DNA were co-extracted. The cohort consisted of patients whose primary liver carcinoma was surgically resected. Study conclusions and caveats: Tumor region pairs outstripped tumor-adjacent and tumor-blood pairs in overlap.

The clonotype originates from a man aged 40-50 years with primary liver carcinoma and hepatitis B virus infection. The V call is TRBV11-2, the J call TRBJ2-2, with D possibly matching TRBD2 (6 bases). Sequenced: liver tumor tissue from sampling region 3. The subset here: tumor region T3, left-lateral pole. This chain's CDR3 is CVSSLASGGANTWELFF. Written as DNA, the CDR3 is TGTGTTAGCAGCTTAGCATCAGGAGGGGCGAACACCTGGGAGCTGTTTTTT. Full variable domain (missing parts from reference TRBV11-2 and TRBJ2-2): EAGVAQSPRYKIIEKRQSVAFWCNPISGHATLYWYQQILGQGPKLLIQFQNNGVVDDSQLPKDRFSAERLKGVDSTLKIQPAKLEDSAVYLCVSSLASGGANTWELFFGEGSRLTVL.